A selection of T cell receptor beta chains follows, all from one sample in a study of blood T cell repertoires in COVID-19. The repertoire was sequenced with immunoSEQ multiplex PCR; TCRdb's copy has only in-frame clones and lacks some. The repertoire holds 400,000 or so clones, with more than 80% as singletons. The sequenced sample was PBMCs or T cells enriched from blood (not recorded which). The receptor set was obtained from a man aged 25-45 years who had recovered from COVID-19. Both conserved end residues are part of each CDR3. The D gene is left open where the match is weak. Rows may omit the clone size; those that give it use once, few, many or a size class.

TRBV6-7,-,TRBJ1-4,TRBD1,CASSYHGQGAEKLFF,TGTGCCAGCAGTTATCACGGACAGGGGGCGGAAAAACTGTTTTTT
TRBV27,-,TRBJ1-1,-,CASSLQGWWTEAFF,TGTGCCAGCAGTTTACAGGGATGGTGGACTGAAGCTTTCTTT
TRBV19,-,TRBJ2-1,TRBD2,CASSRHQRGIVGYNEQFF,TGTGCCAGTAGTCGCCACCAGCGGGGTATTGTTGGCTACAATGAGCAGTTCTTC
TRBV24-1,-,TRBJ2-1,TRBD2,CATSDPKLAGANNEQFF,TGTGCCACCAGTGACCCGAAACTAGCGGGAGCGAACAATGAGCAGTTCTTC
TRBV19,-,TRBJ2-3,-,CATHTDTQYF,TGTGCCACACACACAGATACGCAGTATTTT
TRBV5-1,-,TRBJ1-1,-,CASSLGYGGTSTEAFF,TGCGCCAGCAGCTTGGGTTACGGAGGGACTAGCACTGAAGCTTTCTTT
TRBV5-1,-,TRBJ2-7,TRBD2,CASSLVTSGSHEQYF,TGCGCCAGCAGCTTGGTTACTAGCGGGAGCCACGAGCAGTACTTC
TRBV28,-,TRBJ1-5,TRBD1,CASNGQGLGQKPQHF,TGTGCCAGCAACGGACAGGGGCTGGGACAAAAGCCCCAGCATTTT
TRBV29-1,-,TRBJ2-1,TRBD2,CSVEPSGNEQFF,TGCAGCGTTGAACCTAGCGGCAATGAGCAGTTCTTC
TRBV28,-,TRBJ2-5,-,CASSLGPRDRHQETQYF,TGTGCCAGCAGTTTAGGGCCAAGAGATCGGCACCAAGAGACCCAGTACTTC
TRBV19,-,TRBJ1-6,-,CASSIQGRDFSPLHF,TGTGCCAGTAGTATACAGGGCCGAGACTTTTCACCCCTCCACTTT
TRBV4-1,-,TRBJ2-7,TRBD2,CASSQITSGTYEQYF,TGCGCCAGCAGCCAAATAACTAGCGGCACCTACGAGCAGTACTTC
TRBV4-1,many,TRBJ2-1,-,CASSQEIRSSYNEQFF,TGCGCCAGCAGCCAAGAGATTAGGAGCTCCTACAATGAGCAGTTCTTC
TRBV18,-,TRBJ1-1,-,CASSRSASEAFF,TGTGCCAGCTCACGTTCTGCGAGTGAAGCTTTCTTT
TRBV28,-,TRBJ1-5,-,CASSLLASNQPQHF,TGTGCCAGCAGTTTATTAGCTAGCAATCAGCCCCAGCATTTT
TRBV11-2,-,TRBJ2-1,TRBD2,CASSLDGRTSGAFF,TGTGCCAGCAGCTTAGATGGGAGGACTAGCGGGGCGTTCTTC
TRBV7-2,few,TRBJ2-3,TRBD1,CASSLGQPPDTQYF,TGTGCCAGCAGCTTGGGACAGCCACCGGATACGCAGTATTTT
TRBV4-1,-,TRBJ2-1,-,CASSQDDRRLNNEQFF,TGCGCCAGCAGCCAAGACGACAGGAGGTTGAACAATGAGCAGTTCTTC
TRBV12-3/TRBV12-4,-,TRBJ1-2,-,CASSLAPQYGYTF,TGTGCCAGCAGTTTAGCCCCACAGTATGGCTACACCTTC
TRBV9,-,TRBJ2-1,-,CASSVVWSSYNEQFF,TGTGCCAGCAGCGTAGTCTGGAGCTCCTACAATGAGCAGTTCTTC
TRBV28,-,TRBJ2-7,TRBD1,CASRKGQDVSEQYF,TGTGCCAGCAGGAAAGGACAGGACGTGTCCGAGCAGTACTTC
TRBV14,-,TRBJ1-2,-,CASSLGAANYGYTF,TGTGCCAGCAGCCTAGGGGCGGCTAACTATGGCTACACCTTC
TRBV29-1,-,TRBJ1-1,TRBD1,CSGGAWDRRNTEAFF,TGCAGCGGCGGGGCCTGGGACAGGAGGAACACTGAAGCTTTCTTT
TRBV5-1,-,TRBJ2-3,-,CASKGGTTDTQYF,TGCGCCAGCAAAGGCGGAACCACAGATACGCAGTATTTT
TRBV23-1,-,TRBJ2-1,TRBD2,CANPQGLAGDEQFF,TGCGCCAACCCTCAGGGACTAGCGGGAGACGAGCAGTTCTTC
TRBV10-1,-,TRBJ2-2,TRBD1,CASSARTGATGELFF,TGCGCCAGCAGTGCCAGGACAGGGGCCACCGGGGAGCTGTTTTTT
TRBV18,-,TRBJ2-1,-,CASSPFDAAEGYNEQFF,TGTGCCAGCTCACCTTTCGATGCAGCGGAGGGATACAATGAGCAGTTCTTC
TRBV6-1,-,TRBJ2-7,TRBD2,CASSEWGTSGAYEQYF,TGTGCCAGCAGTGAATGGGGGACTAGCGGGGCCTACGAGCAGTACTTC
TRBV7-9,few,TRBJ1-2,-,CASSLENRDGYTF,TGTGCCAGCAGCTTAGAGAACAGGGATGGCTACACCTTC
TRBV28,-,TRBJ2-1,TRBD1,CASSAAGTGDHEQFF,TGTGCCAGCAGCGCTGCCGGGACAGGGGACCATGAGCAGTTCTTC
TRBV7-2,-,TRBJ1-3,-,CASSLAGLSGNTIYF,TGTGCCAGCAGCTTAGCTGGACTCTCTGGAAACACCATATATTTT
TRBV19,-,TRBJ1-3,TRBD1,CASSIPGQGGNTIYF,TGTGCCAGTAGTATCCCGGGACAGGGTGGAAACACCATATATTTT
TRBV2,-,TRBJ2-7,-,CASDGLGVNNEQYF,TGTGCCAGCGATGGCCTAGGCGTTAATAACGAGCAGTACTTC
TRBV7-9,-,TRBJ2-5,-,CASSQETQYF,TGTGCCAGCAGCCAGGAGACCCAGTACTTC
TRBV19,-,TRBJ2-3,-,CATRTPSTDTQYF,TGTGCCACCAGAACCCCAAGCACAGATACGCAGTATTTT
TRBV7-2,-,TRBJ2-2,TRBD2,CASSLASGRLGELFF,TGTGCCAGCAGCTTAGCTAGCGGGAGGCTAGGGGAGCTGTTTTTT
TRBV28,-,TRBJ1-5,TRBD1,CASSLGQGNNQPQHF,TGTGCCAGCAGTTTAGGACAGGGGAACAATCAGCCCCAGCATTTT
TRBV6-2/TRBV6-3,once,TRBJ2-1,TRBD1,CASSQTGAKFEQFF,TGTGCCAGCAGTCAGACAGGGGCTAAATTTGAGCAGTTCTTC
TRBV18,-,TRBJ1-1,TRBD1,CASSPRGTDNTEAFF,TGTGCCAGCTCTCCCCGCGGGACAGATAACACTGAAGCTTTCTTT
TRBV11-2,-,TRBJ2-3,TRBD2,CASSILAGGADTQYF,TGTGCCAGCAGCATACTAGCGGGAGGGGCAGATACGCAGTATTTT
TRBV6-5,-,TRBJ2-3,-,CASSSAEGVTDTQYF,TGTGCCAGCAGTTCCGCGGAAGGAGTCACAGATACGCAGTATTTT
TRBV5-4,-,TRBJ2-5,TRBD2,CASSRQLATLEETQYF,TGTGCCAGCAGCCGACAACTAGCGACCTTGGAAGAGACCCAGTACTTC